This TCR beta chain was sequenced for a study of molecular identifiers for immune sequencing clone quantification. The germline CDR1 and CDR2 sequences are MNHEY and SVGEGT. The V end was cut by 3 bases, the J end by 0 bases, with 8 bases between. The CDR3 sequence is 15 residues long. TCRdb re-called the PCR reads with MiXCR, one entry per CDR3 protein. The sample consists of hundreds of thousands of distinct CDR3 sequences, about 20% of them appearing once. Many counts were recorded for this clonotype. This TCR was recovered from a human donor in good health. Some libraries in this study had Jurkat cell RNA spiked in. This rearrangement joins TRBV6-2 or TRBV6-3 to TRBJ2-2; D uncertain. Specimen: naive CD8+ T cells from blood, with Jurkat cell RNA spiked in. As for subset: FACS-sorted CD8+CD4-CCR7+CD45RA+ naive T cells. The chain's CDR3 is CASSYSYTNTGELFF. The CDR3 DNA reads TGTGCCAGCAGTTATAGTTATACGAACACCGGGGAGCTGTTTTTT.